This T cell receptor (beta chain) stems from a study of neurological immune-mediated disorders. On the study more broadly: Of the roughly 35 patients who had multiple sclerosis, some 30 had the relapsing-remitting form and 3 had the secondary progressive form. Study-wide results and caveats: Patients with HTLV-1-associated myelopathy showed the most TCR clonal expansion. Those with multiple sclerosis showed the least, falling below healthy controls. The absence of any CDR3 amino acid sequence shared by expanded clones across subjects suggests that repertoires were private in all groups.

This clonotype was observed many times. What it binds is unknown. The cDNA came from 5'RACE, which used 10-nucleotide random UMIs. A single record per CDR3 protein comes from TCRdb applying MiXCR to the 5' RACE reads. The sample has 80,000 to 85,000 distinct CDR3 sequences, just over 2.5% seen once; the top ten hold 0.95% to 1.3%. Sequenced: PBMCs. This receptor was identified in a woman aged 25-40 years with multiple sclerosis.

DNA of the CDR3: TGCGCCAGCAGCCAAGGACAGGGGGAGGCCCAGTACTTC. Amino acids: CASSQGQGEAQYF. The chain is built from TRBV4-3 and TRBJ2-5; 9 bases are a match to TRBD1. CDR1 LGHNA and CDR2 YSLEER come from the germline V gene. V lost 1 base, J lost 9 bases, and 3 bases stayed unmatched. The CDR3 runs to 13 residues.